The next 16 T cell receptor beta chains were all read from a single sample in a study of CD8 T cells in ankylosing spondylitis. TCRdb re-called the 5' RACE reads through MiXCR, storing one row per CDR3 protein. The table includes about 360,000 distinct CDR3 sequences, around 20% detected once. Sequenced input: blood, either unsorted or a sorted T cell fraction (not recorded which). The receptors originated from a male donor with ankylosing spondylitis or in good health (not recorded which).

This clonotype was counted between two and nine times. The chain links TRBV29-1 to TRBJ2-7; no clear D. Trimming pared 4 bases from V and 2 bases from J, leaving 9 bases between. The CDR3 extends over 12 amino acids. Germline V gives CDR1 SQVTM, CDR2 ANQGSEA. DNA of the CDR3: TGCAGCGTTGTAGGGCTAGCCTACGAGCAGTACTTC. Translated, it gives CSVVGLAYEQYF.

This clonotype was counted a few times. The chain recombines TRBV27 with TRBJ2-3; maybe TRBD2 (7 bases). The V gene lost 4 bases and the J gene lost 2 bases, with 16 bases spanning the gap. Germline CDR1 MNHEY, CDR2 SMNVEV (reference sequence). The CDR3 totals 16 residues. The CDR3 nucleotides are TGTGCCAGCAGTTCTCGGGACGGGGGGCTCACAGATACGCAGTATTTT. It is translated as CASSSRDGGLTDTQYF.

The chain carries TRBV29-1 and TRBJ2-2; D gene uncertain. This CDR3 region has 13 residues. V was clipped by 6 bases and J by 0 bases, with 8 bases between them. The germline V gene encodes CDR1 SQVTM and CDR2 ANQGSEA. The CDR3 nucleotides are TGCAGCGTCGTCCGTCCGAACACCGGGGAGCTGTTTTTT. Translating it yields CSVVRPNTGELFF.

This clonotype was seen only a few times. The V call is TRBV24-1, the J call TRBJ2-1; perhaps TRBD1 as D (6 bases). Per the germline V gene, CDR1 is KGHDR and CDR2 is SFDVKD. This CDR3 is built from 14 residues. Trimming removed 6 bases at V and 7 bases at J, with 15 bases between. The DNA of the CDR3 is TGTGCCACCAGTCAGGACAGCCAGGTGAATGAGCAGTTCTTC. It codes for CATSQDSQVNEQFF.

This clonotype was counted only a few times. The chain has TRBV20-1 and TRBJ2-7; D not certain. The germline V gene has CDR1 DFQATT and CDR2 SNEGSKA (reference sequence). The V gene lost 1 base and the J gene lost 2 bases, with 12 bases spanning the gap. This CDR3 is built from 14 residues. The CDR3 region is CSARAPLNTYEQYF. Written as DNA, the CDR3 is TGCAGTGCTAGAGCTCCTCTAAACACCTACGAGCAGTACTTC.

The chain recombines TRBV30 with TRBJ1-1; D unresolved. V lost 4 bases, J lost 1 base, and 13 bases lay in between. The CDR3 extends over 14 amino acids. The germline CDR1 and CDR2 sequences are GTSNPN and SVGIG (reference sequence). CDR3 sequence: CAWTMGLPNTEAFF. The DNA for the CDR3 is TGTGCCTGGACCATGGGTCTACCGAACACTGAAGCTTTCTTT.

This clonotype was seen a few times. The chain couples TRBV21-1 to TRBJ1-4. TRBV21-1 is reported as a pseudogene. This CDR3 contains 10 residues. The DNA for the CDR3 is TGTGCCAGCAGTTGTGAAAAACTGTTTTTT. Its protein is CASSCEKLFF.

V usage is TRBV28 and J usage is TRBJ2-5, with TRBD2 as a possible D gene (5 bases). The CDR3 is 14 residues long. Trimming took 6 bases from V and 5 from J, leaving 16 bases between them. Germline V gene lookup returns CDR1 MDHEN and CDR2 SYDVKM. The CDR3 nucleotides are TGTGCCAGCAGCCGAACAGAGGGCAGGGAGACCCAGTACTTC. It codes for CASSRTEGRETQYF.

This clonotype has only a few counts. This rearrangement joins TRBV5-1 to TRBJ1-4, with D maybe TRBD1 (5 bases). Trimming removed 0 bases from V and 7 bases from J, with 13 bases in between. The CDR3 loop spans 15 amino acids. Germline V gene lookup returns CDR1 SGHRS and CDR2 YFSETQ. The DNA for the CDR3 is TGCGCCAGCAGCTTGGAGGGCAGGGCATCTGAAAAACTGTTTTTT. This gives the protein CASSLEGRASEKLFF. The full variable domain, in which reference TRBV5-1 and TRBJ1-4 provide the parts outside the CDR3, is KAGVTQTPRYLIKTRGQQVTLSCSPISGHRSVSWYQQTPGQGLQFLFEYFSETQRNKGNFPGRFSGRQFSNSRSEMNVSTLELGDSALYLCASSLEGRASEKLFFGSGTQLSVL.

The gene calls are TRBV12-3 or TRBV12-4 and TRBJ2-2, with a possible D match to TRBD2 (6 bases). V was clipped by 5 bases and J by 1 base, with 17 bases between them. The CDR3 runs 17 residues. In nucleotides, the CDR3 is TGTGCCAGCAGTCCTCCCGGGGGATTGGAGAACACCGGGGAGCTGTTTTTT. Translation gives CASSPPGGLENTGELFF.

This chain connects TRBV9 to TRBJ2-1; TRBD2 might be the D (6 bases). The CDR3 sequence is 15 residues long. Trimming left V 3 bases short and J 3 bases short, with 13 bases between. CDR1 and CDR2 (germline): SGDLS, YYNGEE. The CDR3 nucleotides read TGTGCCAGCAGCGCGGGACTCGGGCTCTACAATGAGCAGTTCTTC. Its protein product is CASSAGLGLYNEQFF.

The CDR3 region is CASSPRTGGRETQYF. The CDR3 nucleotides read TGTGCCAGCAGTCCAAGGACAGGGGGCAGGGAGACCCAGTACTTC. The chain combines TRBV12-3 or TRBV12-4 with TRBJ2-5, with TRBD1 identical over 11 bases. The CDR3 is 15 residues long. The V and J ends lost 5 bases and 5 bases, in that order; junction bases with no gene match: 7.

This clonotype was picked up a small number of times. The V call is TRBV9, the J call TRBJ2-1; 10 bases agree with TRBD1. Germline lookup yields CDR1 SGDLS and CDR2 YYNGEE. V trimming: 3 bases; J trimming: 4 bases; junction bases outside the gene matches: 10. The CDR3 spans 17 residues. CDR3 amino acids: CASSAPGQGFAYNEQFF. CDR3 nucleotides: TGTGCCAGCAGCGCACCGGGACAGGGGTTTGCTTACAATGAGCAGTTCTTC.

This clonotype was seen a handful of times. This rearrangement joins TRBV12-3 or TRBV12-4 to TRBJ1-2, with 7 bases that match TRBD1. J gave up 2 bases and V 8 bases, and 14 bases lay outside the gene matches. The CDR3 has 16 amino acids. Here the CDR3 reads CASRTTLTGLNYGYTF. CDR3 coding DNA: TGTGCCAGCCGAACAACTTTGACAGGGTTGAACTATGGCTACACCTTC.

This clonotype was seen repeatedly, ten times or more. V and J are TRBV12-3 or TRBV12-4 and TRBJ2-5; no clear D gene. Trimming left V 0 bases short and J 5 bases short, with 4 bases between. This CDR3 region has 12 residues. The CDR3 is CASSLALETQYF. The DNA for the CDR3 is TGTGCCAGCAGTTTAGCCTTGGAGACCCAGTACTTC.

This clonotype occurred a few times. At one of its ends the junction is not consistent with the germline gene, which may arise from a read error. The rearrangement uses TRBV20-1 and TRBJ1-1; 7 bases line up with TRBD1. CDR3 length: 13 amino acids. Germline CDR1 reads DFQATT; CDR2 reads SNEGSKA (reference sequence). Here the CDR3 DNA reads TGCAGTGCTAGGGGCAGGGGGAACGCTGAAGCTTTCTTT. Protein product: CSARGRGNAEAFF.